The source of this TCR beta chain is a study of CD8+ T cells in alopecia areata. Study-level information: Treated patients received oral tofacitinib, 5 to 10 mg twice daily. Tofacitinib ran 6 to 18 months, followed by 6 months off drug.

Looked up from germline, CDR1 is MNHEY and CDR2 is SVGAGI. Trimming left V 2 bases short and J 4 bases short, with 12 bases between. The CDR3 contains 16 residues. Worth noting for this clone: Its antigen remains unknown.

cDNA prepared by RNA extraction and subsequent reverse transcription served as the template for sequencing. The table came from immunoSEQ multiplex PCR; TCRdb's copy has only in-frame clones and leaves some out. This table has roughly 150,000 clones, about 50% appearing once. General study points: Researchers report lesional scalp, most notably alopecia totalis/universalis, outstripped normal scalp in clonality.

This TCR came from a human donor with alopecia areata. The chain couples TRBV6-5 to TRBJ2-6; perhaps TRBD1 as D (5 bases). This sample comprised CD8+ T cells sorted from blood, obtained at week 0. CDR3 sequence reads: CASSYLQGRGANVLTF. The CDR3 DNA sequence: TGTGCCAGCAGTTACCTGCAGGGTCGAGGGGCCAACGTCCTGACTTTC.